The entry that follows covers one T cell receptor (beta chain) sequence. These data belong to a study of blood T cell repertoires in COVID-19. Repertoires were generated with immunoSEQ multiplex PCR, while TCRdb's copy carries only in-frame clones and drops some. The table has around 470,000 clones, roughly nine tenths seen once. Germline V gives CDR1 MNHEY, CDR2 SVGAGI. Trimming cost V 8 bases and J 3 bases, with 16 bases left between them. The CDR3 runs to 14 residues. Sequencing was performed on peripheral blood. The clonotype originates from a man younger than 35 with COVID-19, enrolled during active disease. The V gene is TRBV6-5, the J gene TRBJ1-1; no clear D gene. In DNA form, the CDR3 reads TGTGCCAGCGAGTTTCAGGTCGGGGACACTGAAGCTTTCTTT. Translation: CASEFQVGDTEAFF.